One and the same sample provided the 3 T cell receptor beta chains below, sequenced in a study of blood T cells in healthy people across ages. The second PCR ran roughly 7 to 12 cycles with a sample-barcoded 5' primer and J-beta primers. TCRdb passed the 5' RACE reads through MiXCR, listing each CDR3 protein once. The table includes 1,800,000 or so distinct CDR3 sequences, approximately 40% detected once. The sequencing input was blood. Receptors were obtained from a human donor in good health.

The chain is built from TRBV4-3 and TRBJ2-5; TRBD1 or TRBD2 may be the D gene (5 bases each). The J call may be in error: the DNA end matches TRBJ2-7 better. Germline CDR1 reads LGHNA; CDR2 reads YSLEER. This CDR3 spans 14 amino acids. This CDR3 is CASSQDLGADEQYF. CDR3 sequence (DNA): TGCGCCAGCAGCCAGGACCTCGGGGCGGACGAGCAGTACTTC.

This chain links TRBV9 with TRBJ2-3; 7 nucleotides agree with TRBD1. CDR3 length equals 16 residues. Germline values: CDR1 SGDLS, CDR2 YYNGEE. Unmatched junction bases numbered 14, after V lost 4 bases and J lost 6 bases. CDR3 sequence reads: CASSPRDSQFLDTQYF. The CDR3 coding sequence is TGTGCCAGCAGCCCGAGGGACAGTCAATTCTTGGATACGCAGTATTTT.

The chain employs TRBV2 and TRBJ1-1, with 9 bases identical to TRBD1. Unmatched junction bases numbered 7, after V lost 6 bases and J lost 5 bases. The CDR3 contains 14 residues. Germline CDR1 SNHLY, CDR2 FYNNEI. In DNA form, the CDR3 reads TGTGCCAGCAGCCGGGACAGGGATCTGACTGAAGCTTTCTTT. Protein sequence: CASSRDRDLTEAFF.